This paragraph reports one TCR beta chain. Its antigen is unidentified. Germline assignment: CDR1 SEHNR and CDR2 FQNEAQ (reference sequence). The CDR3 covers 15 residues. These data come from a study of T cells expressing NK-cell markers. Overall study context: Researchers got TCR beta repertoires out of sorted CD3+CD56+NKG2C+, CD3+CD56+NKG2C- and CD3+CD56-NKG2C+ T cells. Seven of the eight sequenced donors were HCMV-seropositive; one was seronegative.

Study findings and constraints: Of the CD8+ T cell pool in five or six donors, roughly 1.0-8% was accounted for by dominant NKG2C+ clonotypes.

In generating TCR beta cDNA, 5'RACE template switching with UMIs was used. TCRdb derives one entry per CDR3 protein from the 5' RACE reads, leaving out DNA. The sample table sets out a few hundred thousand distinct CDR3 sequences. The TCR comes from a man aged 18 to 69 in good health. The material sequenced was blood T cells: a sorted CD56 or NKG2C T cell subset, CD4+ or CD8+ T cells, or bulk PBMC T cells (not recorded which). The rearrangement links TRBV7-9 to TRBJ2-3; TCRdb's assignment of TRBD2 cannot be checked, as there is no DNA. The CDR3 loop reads CASSPLAARGNTQYF.